The 29 T cell receptor beta chains given below trace back to one sample, sequenced in a study of technical replicates of blood from several donors. The table came from immunoSEQ multiplex PCR; TCRdb's copy has only in-frame clones and leaves some out. Seen here are over 70,000 clones, roughly 94% observed once, and the top ten hold over 0.35%. The sequenced sample was T cells isolated from PBMCs. The receptors come from a human donor in good health.

The chain employs TRBV28 and TRBJ2-1, with TRBD2 matching 7 bases. CDR1 is MDHEN and CDR2 is SYDVKM in the germline V gene. The CDR3 totals 13 residues. Trimming removed 6 bases from V and 6 bases from J; junction bases left unmatched: 5. The CDR3 loop is CASRVGGANEQFF. CDR3 DNA: TGTGCCAGCAGAGTGGGAGGGGCCAATGAGCAGTTCTTC.

The rearrangement joins TRBV4-3 to TRBJ2-6; no reliable D call. The CDR3 spans 16 residues. The germline V gene has CDR1 LGHNA and CDR2 YSLEER. V was cut by 5 bases and J by 4 bases, with 15 bases left in between. CDR3 region: CASSLSSVFGANVLTF. The CDR3 DNA follows: TGCGCCAGCAGCTTGTCTTCTGTATTCGGGGCCAACGTCCTGACTTTC.

The chain uses TRBV7-6 and TRBJ2-4, with 7 bases lining up with TRBD1. The length of the CDR3 is 18 residues. Germline assignment: CDR1 SGHVS and CDR2 FNYEAQ. The J segment lost 0 bases and the V segment lost 3 bases, leaving 11 bases of the junction unmatched. The CDR3 DNA follows: TGTGCCAGCAGCTTTCCGGTTCAGGGGGAGATAGCCAAAAACATTCAGTACTTC. This sequence encodes CASSFPVQGEIAKNIQYF.

The chain uses TRBV27 and TRBJ2-5, with unresolved D. V lost 2 bases and J 2 bases, leaving 9 bases between the germline ends. This CDR3 is 14 amino acids long. The germline V gene has CDR1 MNHEY and CDR2 SMNVEV (reference sequence). CDR3 bases: TGTGCCAGCAGTTTACGGTTCCTTCAAGAGACCCAGTACTTC. Translation: CASSLRFLQETQYF.

The chain joins TRBV21-1 to TRBJ2-7; the table gives TRBD2 as D, unverified against the DNA. TRBV21-1 is designated a pseudogene. The length of the CDR3 is 18 residues. In DNA, the CDR3 is TGTGCCAGCAGCAAGGCCGGGACTAGCGGGAGTGAACCTTACGAGCAGTACTTC. Its protein product is CASSKAGTSGSEPYEQYF.

In nucleotides, the CDR3 is TGCAGCGTTGTCGGTAATGACAGGGACTCCTACGAGCAGTACTTC. It yields the protein CSVVGNDRDSYEQYF. V usage is TRBV29-1 and J usage is TRBJ2-7; 7 nucleotides line up with TRBD1. The CDR3 is 15 residues long. The germline V gene encodes CDR1 SQVTM and CDR2 ANQGSEA. Trimming took 4 bases from V and 0 from J; bases not matched to a gene: 9.

The chain recombines TRBV4-1 with TRBJ2-2; tentative D call: TRBD1 (5 bases). The length of the CDR3 is 17 residues. The V gene's germline CDR1 is MGHRA and CDR2 YSYEKL. V was trimmed by 1 base and J by 7 bases, leaving 19 bases between them. CDR3: CASSQVDMGLLRGELFF. The CDR3 DNA sequence: TGCGCCAGCAGCCAAGTAGATATGGGGCTTCTCCGCGGGGAGCTGTTTTTT.

The rearrangement links TRBV28 to TRBJ2-3; D gene unclear. Germline values: CDR1 MDHEN, CDR2 SYDVKM. The CDR3 length is 12 residues. The V end was cut by 6 bases, the J end by 8 bases, with 12 bases between. The CDR3 spells CASRFLVGTQYF. The CDR3 DNA is TGTGCCAGCAGATTTTTAGTCGGTACGCAGTATTTT.

V gene TRBV11-2 combines with J gene TRBJ2-2, with D perhaps TRBD1 (8 bases). The CDR3 runs 17 residues. Per the germline V gene, CDR1 is SGHAT and CDR2 is FQNNGV. V was shortened by 5 bases and J by 6 bases, with 22 bases between the two germline ends. The CDR3 bases are TGTGCCAGCAGCCACATTCGTGGACAGGGAGGGTCCGGGGAGCTGTTTTTT. This gives the protein CASSHIRGQGGSGELFF.

The rearrangement joins TRBV9 to TRBJ2-7; possible D gene TRBD1, 5 bases. The V end lost 4 bases, the J end lost 1 base, and 12 bases lay between the germline ends. Germline CDR1 SGDLS, CDR2 YYNGEE. The CDR3 is 14 residues long. As DNA, the CDR3 is TGTGCCAGCAGCCCCGCCCCAGGGTCCTACGAGCAGTACTTC. Translated, it gives CASSPAPGSYEQYF.

The genes are TRBV7-9 and TRBJ2-3, with 7 bases that match TRBD1. Germline V gives CDR1 SEHNR, CDR2 FQNEAQ (reference sequence). Trimming cost V 6 bases and J 6 bases; bases outside gene matches: 3. The CDR3 covers 12 residues. The CDR3 here is CASRQGPDTQYF. The CDR3 DNA follows: TGTGCCAGCAGACAGGGGCCGGATACGCAGTATTTT.

The chain joins TRBV13 to TRBJ1-2; 7 nucleotides agree with TRBD1. J gave up 3 bases and V 5 bases, and 6 bases lay outside the gene matches. Germline CDR1 and CDR2: PRHDT and FYEKMQ (reference sequence). This CDR3 contains 14 residues. CDR3 protein: CASSQTGTDYGYTF. CDR3 sequence (DNA): TGTGCCAGCAGCCAGACAGGGACAGACTATGGCTACACCTTC.

V is TRBV6-5 and J is TRBJ2-7; tentatively, D is TRBD1 (5 bases). Germline V CDR1 and CDR2: MNHEY, SVGAGI. CDR3 length: 15 residues. V was trimmed by 0 bases and J by 4 bases, leaving 13 bases between them. This CDR3 is CASSYSPLGPYEQYF. In nucleotides, the CDR3 is TGTGCCAGCAGTTACTCGCCCCTGGGGCCTTACGAGCAGTACTTC.

The CDR3 DNA reads as TGTGCCAGCAGCATCTTATATCAGACAGCTGGCTACACCTTC. This sequence encodes CASSILYQTAGYTF. J is TRBJ1-2 and V is TRBV11-3; a possible D gene is TRBD1 (5 bases). Germline V gene lookup returns CDR1 SGHNT and CDR2 YENEEA. Deletions cut 5 bases from V and 7 bases from J, with 17 bases between. CDR3 size: 14 residues.

This clone occurred once. This chain joins TRBV5-1 and TRBJ2-7, with D possibly matching TRBD1 (6 bases). V gave up 0 bases and J gave up 2 bases, with 18 bases separating them. The V gene's germline CDR1 is SGHRS and CDR2 YFSETQ. CDR3 size: 17 residues. This CDR3 is CASSLASTGSAAYEQYF. The CDR3 region has the DNA TGCGCCAGCAGCTTGGCTTCTACAGGGAGCGCGGCCTACGAGCAGTACTTC.

The rearrangement uses TRBV4-2 and TRBJ1-2, with TRBD1 matching over 10 bases. The CDR3 is 16 residues long. CDR1 and CDR2 (germline): LGHNA, YNFKEQ. The ends lost 1 base at V and 5 bases at J; junction bases unmatched: 7. DNA of the CDR3: TGTGCCAGCAGCCAAGTGGGGACAGGGGCACTTTATGGCTACACCTTC. Residues: CASSQVGTGALYGYTF.

V is TRBV28 and J is TRBJ1-1; D is undetermined. From germline, CDR1 is MDHEN and CDR2 SYDVKM. The CDR3 is made up of 12 amino acids. Trimming removed 8 bases from V and 4 bases from J, with 11 bases in between. CDR3 region: CASQLRVTEAFF. CDR3 DNA sequence: TGTGCCAGCCAGCTGAGGGTCACTGAAGCTTTCTTT.

The rearrangement uses TRBV18 and TRBJ2-3; 7 bases align to TRBD1. Germline CDR1 is KGHSH and CDR2 is LQKENI. This CDR3 is built from 15 residues. The junction had 9 bases not matched to a gene; V was cut back by 0 bases and J by 9 bases. The CDR3: CASSPPETGRGTQYF. The DNA for the CDR3 is TGTGCCAGCTCACCACCCGAGACAGGGAGAGGGACGCAGTATTTT.

The CDR3 coding sequence is TGTGCCAGCAGCATTCAGGGGGACACTGAAGCTTTCTTT. Its protein is CASSIQGDTEAFF. The chain joins TRBV5-4 to TRBJ1-1; 7 nucleotides line up with TRBD1. J lost 3 bases, V lost 4 bases, and 3 bases had no gene match. CDR3 length equals 13 residues. The V gene's germline CDR1 is SGHNT and CDR2 YYREEE (reference sequence).

V usage is TRBV7-6 and J usage is TRBJ1-5, with D unresolved. Germline lookup yields CDR1 SGHVS and CDR2 FNYEAQ. This CDR3 has 12 amino acids. Trimming took 4 bases from V and 5 from J, leaving 6 bases between them. The CDR3 coding sequence is TGTGCCAGCAGCTATATAGATCAGCCCCAGCATTTT. It codes for CASSYIDQPQHF.

This clone has just one count. CDR3 in DNA: TGTGCCAGCAGCTTAGCCTTCACTGAAGCTTTCTTT. Its protein is CASSLAFTEAFF. This chain joins TRBV7-2 and TRBJ1-1; D call uncertain. Germline V gene sequence: CDR1 SGHTA, CDR2 FQGNSA. This CDR3 comprises 12 residues. The germline V and J ends were trimmed by 0 bases and 4 bases, with 3 bases remaining between them.

The V call is TRBV5-5, the J call TRBJ2-7, with D perhaps TRBD1 (5 bases). Per the germline V gene, CDR1 is SGHKS and CDR2 is YYEKEE (reference sequence). The CDR3 consists of 12 residues. The germline V and J ends were trimmed by 0 bases and 4 bases, with 5 bases remaining between them. CDR3 protein: CASSLDRYEQYF. DNA of the CDR3: TGTGCCAGCAGCTTGGACAGGTACGAGCAGTACTTC.

The J gene is TRBJ1-2, the V gene TRBV2; 9 bases fit TRBD1. With 8 bases clipped from V and 8 bases from J, the junction kept 15 bases outside the gene matches. Germline CDR1 reads SNHLY; CDR2 reads FYNNEI. The CDR3 has 15 residues. CDR3 sequence reads: CASSDLGQGFYGYTF. CDR3 DNA sequence: TGTGCCAGCTCAGATCTCGGACAGGGGTTCTACGGCTACACCTTC.

The chain employs TRBV4-1 and TRBJ1-5, with D unclear. The V and J ends lost 0 bases and 8 bases respectively, with 8 bases between them. CDR3 length: 13 amino acids. Germline CDR1 is MGHRA and CDR2 is YSYEKL. In DNA form, the CDR3 reads TGCGCCAGCAGCCAAGATAGCGAAGAGCCCCAGCATTTT. This translates into CASSQDSEEPQHF.

V gene TRBV7-3 combines with J gene TRBJ1-5; 7 bases line up with TRBD1. In germline, CDR1 is SGHTA, CDR2 FQGTGA. The CDR3 is made up of 13 amino acids. V dropped 2 bases and J dropped 5; count of bases not matched to a gene: 0. Here the CDR3 reads CASSLQGDQPQHF. The CDR3, as DNA: TGTGCCAGCAGCTTACAGGGGGATCAGCCCCAGCATTTT.

This rearrangement joins TRBV7-5 to TRBJ1-2. TRBV7-5 constitutes a pseudogene. The CDR3 runs 15 residues. The CDR3 sequence is CVRSLVRGGADGYTF. In DNA, the CDR3 is TGTGTCAGAAGCTTAGTTCGCGGGGGGGCGGATGGCTACACCTTC.

The chain employs TRBV19 and TRBJ2-7; the match to TRBD2 covers 7 bases. The germline V gene encodes CDR1 LNHDA and CDR2 SQIVND (reference sequence). The CDR3 length is 15 residues. The trim removed 2 bases at V and 3 bases at J, leaving 7 bases unmatched. For the CDR3, the DNA is TGTGCCAGTAGTATATACCTAGCGGAGATCTACGAGCAGTACTTC. Amino acid sequence: CASSIYLAEIYEQYF. Together with reference TRBV19 and TRBJ2-7, the CDR3 gives the full variable domain: DGGITQSPKYLFRKEGQNVTLSCEQNLNHDAMYWYRQDPGQGLRLIYYSQIVNDFQKGDIAEGYSVSREKKESFPLTVTSAQKNPTAFYLCASSIYLAEIYEQYFGPGTRLTVT.

The V call is TRBV7-9, the J call TRBJ2-5; 9 nucleotides agree with TRBD2. The germline V gene encodes CDR1 SEHNR and CDR2 FQNEAQ (reference sequence). The CDR3 loop spans 16 amino acids. J gave up 3 bases and V 5 bases, and 10 bases lay outside the gene matches. The CDR3 region is CASSPRGWTSEETQYF. The CDR3 nucleotides read TGTGCCAGCAGCCCGCGTGGATGGACTAGCGAAGAGACCCAGTACTTC.

This chain joins TRBV5-6 and TRBJ2-5; 7 nucleotides match TRBD1. The germline V gene has CDR1 SGHDT and CDR2 YYEEEE. V dropped 0 bases and J dropped 5; count of bases not matched to a gene: 10. CDR3 length: 16 residues. The CDR3 DNA reads as TGTGCCAGCAGCTTGGGTTTTCGACAGGGTGAGGAGACCCAGTACTTC. It specifies CASSLGFRQGEETQYF.